These 19 T cell receptor beta chains were all obtained from the same sample, sequenced in a study of OX40 agonist ivuxolimab in advanced cancers. Assay used: immunoSEQ multiplex PCR; TCRdb lists only in-frame clones, some missing. The data hold about 64,000 clones, with 75% to 90% observed a single time. Source: CD4+ or CD8+ T cells sorted from blood, taken in a trial of the OX40 agonist ivuxolimab. These receptors were taken from an adult with an advanced solid tumor such as melanoma, head and neck, liver or kidney cancer.

The rearrangement uses TRBV6-1 and TRBJ2-7, with a tentative D call TRBD2 (5 bases). The germline V gene has CDR1 MNHNS and CDR2 SASEGT. The ends were cut back, 2 bases at V and 5 bases at J, with 16 bases in the middle. The length of the CDR3 is 15 residues. The CDR3 protein is CASSESAVGSHEQYF. CDR3 sequence (DNA): TGTGCCAGCAGTGAAAGCGCGGTAGGGAGCCACGAGCAGTACTTC.

The chain employs TRBV5-4 and TRBJ2-7; 11 bases fit TRBD2. J was trimmed by 3 bases and V by 4 bases; bases with no gene match: 3. Germline V gives CDR1 SGHNT, CDR2 YYREEE (reference sequence). The CDR3 loop spans 14 amino acids. CDR3 sequence (DNA): TGTGCCAGCAGCGACGGGACTAGCGGCTACGAGCAGTACTTC. Residues: CASSDGTSGYEQYF.

The V call is TRBV28, the J call TRBJ2-3; no reliable D call. Per the germline V gene, CDR1 is MDHEN and CDR2 is SYDVKM. Trimming shortened V by 5 bases and J by 5 bases, and 8 bases separated the two germline ends. The CDR3 consists of 12 residues. In nucleotides, the CDR3 is TGTGCCAGCAGTCGAGATCGAGATACGCAGTATTTT. It codes for CASSRDRDTQYF.

The gene calls are TRBV4-1 and TRBJ1-2; possible D gene TRBD1, 6 bases. The germline V and J ends were trimmed by 0 bases and 6 bases, with 14 bases remaining between them. Germline V lookup: CDR1 MGHRA, CDR2 YSYEKL. This CDR3 is built from 15 residues. As DNA, the CDR3 is TGCGCCAGCAGCCAAGAGGAGGGACAAAAGGATGGCTACACCTTC. Its translation: CASSQEEGQKDGYTF.

This clone was counted a few times. The V call is TRBV10-3, the J call TRBJ1-5, with D uncertain. The CDR3 contains 15 residues. Germline V CDR1 and CDR2: ENHRY, SYGVKD. V was pared by 0 bases and J by 4 bases, with 10 bases between. CDR3 bases: TGTGCCATCAGTGAGTCAGGAGGAAAAAATCAGCCCCAGCATTTT. This gives the protein CAISESGGKNQPQHF.

The rearrangement links TRBV4-1 to TRBJ2-7, with D possibly matching TRBD1 (6 bases). There are 14 residues in the CDR3. Looked up from germline, CDR1 is MGHRA and CDR2 is YSYEKL. The V and J ends lost 4 bases and 7 bases respectively, with 17 bases between them. DNA for the CDR3: TGCGCCAGCAGCCCCCCCGGGACACTCCTGGAGCAGTACTTC. It is translated as CASSPPGTLLEQYF.

The chain combines TRBV4-2 with TRBJ1-1, with D tentatively TRBD1 (5 bases). Germline CDR1 reads LGHNA; CDR2 reads YNFKEQ. This CDR3 spans 13 amino acids. Trimming removed 6 bases from V and 4 bases from J, with 12 bases in between. The CDR3 loop reads CASRTEGFTEAFF. CDR3 DNA sequence: TGTGCCAGCAGAACCGAGGGGTTCACTGAAGCTTTCTTT.

The CDR3 DNA follows: TGTGCCAGCGGTTTGGGGGCAGGGGTTGAAAAACTGTTTTTT. Protein product: CASGLGAGVEKLFF. This rearrangement joins TRBV6-5 to TRBJ1-4; D possibly corresponds to TRBD1 (6 bases). V lost 8 bases, J lost 7 bases, and 17 bases lay in between. Per germline, CDR1 MNHEY and CDR2 SVGAGI. There are 14 residues in the CDR3.

The chain carries TRBV29-1 and TRBJ2-2; 8 nucleotides align to TRBD1. The CDR3 extends over 14 amino acids. Trimming at V came to 7 bases and at J to 3 bases, leaving 7 bases not matched to a gene. Germline loops: CDR1 SQVTM, CDR2 ANQGSEA. The CDR3 loop is CSAILQGDTGELFF. The CDR3, as DNA: TGCAGCGCCATCCTACAGGGGGACACCGGGGAGCTGTTTTTT.

This clone is labeled medium-sized. The chain is built from TRBV6-1 and TRBJ2-7; D may be TRBD2 (6 bases). The germline gives CDR1 MNHNS, CDR2 SASEGT. The V end was cut by 6 bases, the J end by 2 bases, with 11 bases between. This CDR3 has 13 amino acids. In DNA form, the CDR3 reads TGTGCCAGCAGGGACTACCTGCCCTACGAGCAGTACTTC. It specifies CASRDYLPYEQYF.

This sequence joins TRBV7-3 and TRBJ2-3; 9 bases fit TRBD1. This CDR3 spans 16 amino acids. Per germline, CDR1 SGHTA and CDR2 FQGTGA. V lost 2 bases to trimming and J lost 5 bases; unmatched junction nucleotides: 8. CDR3 nucleotides: TGTGCCAGCAGCTTATTCGGGGACAGGGTGATAGATACGCAGTATTTT. This translates into CASSLFGDRVIDTQYF.

The chain carries TRBV19 and TRBJ2-2, with a weak D call TRBD1 (5 bases). The germline V gene encodes CDR1 LNHDA and CDR2 SQIVND (reference sequence). This CDR3 has 15 residues. Between the trimmed V and J ends, which lost 6 bases and 4 bases, there was a span of 15 bases. The CDR3 is CASSSGQGITGELFF. The CDR3 coding sequence is TGTGCCAGTAGCTCGGGCCAGGGAATCACCGGGGAGCTGTTTTTT.

The V call is TRBV19, the J call TRBJ1-1, with a weak D call TRBD1 (5 bases). From germline, CDR1 is LNHDA and CDR2 SQIVND (reference sequence). Trimming removed 5 bases at V and 4 bases at J, with 14 bases between. The CDR3 contains 14 residues. CDR3 nucleotides: TGTGCCAGTAGTGCCGGGACGTTCTCCACTGAAGCTTTCTTT. It codes for CASSAGTFSTEAFF.

This chain joins TRBV19 and TRBJ2-1; D is undetermined. The CDR3 runs 12 residues. V lost 4 bases, J lost 8 bases, and 9 bases lay in between. Germline V CDR1 and CDR2: LNHDA, SQIVND (reference sequence). The CDR3 nucleotides read TGTGCCAGTAGTAGGGCCGGGCATGAGCAGTTCTTC. Residues: CASSRAGHEQFF.

This chain joins TRBV30 and TRBJ2-1; possibly TRBD2 for D (6 bases). V was clipped by 0 bases and J by 3 bases, with 15 bases between them. There are 16 residues in the CDR3. Germline CDR1 reads GTSNPN; CDR2 reads SVGIG (reference sequence). This chain's CDR3 is CAWSVIRDSYYNEQFF. DNA of the CDR3: TGTGCCTGGAGTGTTATACGGGACTCATACTACAATGAGCAGTTCTTC.

The CDR3 coding sequence is TGTGCCAGCAGCCCCCCGGGGATCGGGGAGCTGTTTTTT. It codes for CASSPPGIGELFF. The V gene is TRBV2, the J gene TRBJ2-2; a weak D match, TRBD2 (5 bases). Looked up from germline, CDR1 is SNHLY and CDR2 is FYNNEI. The CDR3 has 13 amino acids. The V and J ends lost 6 bases and 7 bases respectively, with 12 bases between them.

This chain joins TRBV11-2 and TRBJ2-1; TRBD1 might be the D (6 bases). The ends were cut back, 0 bases at V and 0 bases at J, with 12 bases in the middle. Germline loops: CDR1 SGHAT, CDR2 FQNNGV. This CDR3 contains 17 residues. CDR3 coding DNA: TGTGCCAGCAGCTTAGACTACAGGGTTGGCTCCTACAATGAGCAGTTCTTC. It is translated as CASSLDYRVGSYNEQFF.

The chain links TRBV5-4 to TRBJ2-7; 7 bases fit TRBD1. V shed 4 bases and J 2 bases; nucleotides not matched to a gene: 6. Germline-derived CDR1 and CDR2 are SGHNT and YYREEE (reference sequence). The length of the CDR3 is 14 residues. CDR3 region: CASSQTGKAYEQYF. The CDR3 DNA follows: TGTGCCAGCAGCCAGACAGGGAAGGCCTACGAGCAGTACTTC. The whole variable domain, filled in from reference TRBV5-4 and TRBJ2-7, reads ETGVTQSPTHLIKTRGQQVTLRCSSQSGHNTVSWYQQALGQGPQFIFQYYREEENGRGNFPPRFSGLQFPNYSSELNVNALELDDSALYLCASSQTGKAYEQYFGPGTRLTVT.

This chain connects TRBV4-1 to TRBJ2-3, with D unclear. V lost 0 bases to trimming and J lost 4 bases, with 17 bases between them. CDR1 and CDR2 (germline): MGHRA, YSYEKL. This CDR3 is built from 17 residues. The CDR3 DNA is TGCGCCAGCAGCCAAGATGGGTCGACCGGTCATGCAGATACGCAGTATTTT. Translation gives CASSQDGSTGHADTQYF.